The clone carrying this T cell receptor beta chain was observed many times. Its target is unknown. TCRdb itself ran the 5' RACE reads through MiXCR, one entry per CDR3 protein. The sample includes 500,000 or so distinct CDR3 sequences, roughly 5% of them seen just once. This sample stems from a study of CD8 T cells in ankylosing spondylitis. In germline, CDR1 is SGHTA, CDR2 FQGNSA. The CDR3 extends over 15 amino acids. With 4 bases clipped from V and 3 bases from J, the junction kept 9 bases outside the gene matches. General study results and limits: Reportedly, matched ankylosing spondylitis synovial fluid was significantly enriched for disease-linked clones. In peripheral blood, disease-linked CD8+ clones occurred at relatively low frequencies. Apparently characteristic of ankylosing spondylitis blood was a TCR beta motif (about 8 highly homologous variants).

Sequences were obtained from blood, either unsorted or a sorted T cell fraction (not recorded which). The clonotype comes from a male donor with ankylosing spondylitis. The chain links TRBV7-2 to TRBJ2-7; 7 bases match TRBD1. The CDR3 is CASSYRQGVYYEQYF. Here the CDR3 DNA reads TGTGCCAGCAGCTATAGACAGGGTGTCTACTACGAGCAGTACTTC.